This TCR beta chain emerged from a study of blood T cell repertoires in COVID-19. The Seattle patients, enrolled during active infection, were followed longitudinally. Profiling relied on immunoSEQ multiplex PCR, and the TCRdb table lists in-frame clones only, not all of them. The sample contains roughly 190,000 clones, about 80% of which appear only once. Germline-derived CDR1 and CDR2 are SGHNT and YYREEE (reference sequence). Trimming stripped 1 base from V and 2 bases from J, with 8 bases between. CDR3 length: 14 amino acids. This TCR came from a woman in her sixties or seventies with COVID-19, enrolled during active disease. The sequenced material came from peripheral blood. This chain connects TRBV5-4 to TRBJ2-3; D not certain. The CDR3 DNA is TGTGCCAGCAGCTTGAGTAGCCCCACAGATACGCAGTATTTT. Protein sequence: CASSLSSPTDTQYF.